Listed here is a single TCR beta chain. What this receptor recognizes is not known. Per-nucleotide qualities are absent, and no much larger clonotype sits a single base away. Other DNA sequences of this sample code for an identical CDR3. The data originate from a study of blood T cell repertoires in COVID-19 (TCRdb year 2020). For the study in its entirety: Collaborator samples came from the United States, Italy and Spain and covered acute and convalescent phases of COVID-19. The prospective study material was composed of cDNA or gDNA derived from T cells, B-cell-depleted T cells, or PBMCs. Deeply sampled blood TCRbeta repertoires from subjects exposed to, actively infected with, or recovered from COVID-19 were included in the dataset. The repertoires were released in a freely available public database meant as a resource for research on the immune response to SARS-CoV-2. Samples came from the ongoing ImmuneRACE study (first 160 participants) plus 1,254 subjects from 6 global collaborators. The sample metadata nearly always contained a de-identified subject ID, COVID-19 status, age in years and sex. Where HLA class I and class II types were available, the types were taken from metadata supplied by the sample provider, not from assay-based typing.

TCRbeta CDR3 regions were amplified from genomic DNA by means of the immunoSEQ Assay, a bias-controlled multiplex PCR. Per the authors' processing: Nucleated cell counts per sample were estimated from amplification of reference gene primers within the assay. To quantify the absolute abundance of each unique TCRbeta CDR3 rearrangement, sequence reads were collapsed and filtered. For each sample, productive Simpson clonality was calculated as the square root of Simpson's diversity index across productive rearrangements. The clones in this table, taken by TCRdb from immuneACCESS, are in-frame only. Not every clone is retained; where verified, under half of the shortfall comes from an unresolved V gene, and the cause of the rest is unknown. That table gives V, J and clone size, and the DNA gave D and trimming. Counted in this sample were 70,000 to 90,000 clones; 86% of them appeared once. In total, the top ten clones hold approximately 6.3% of the sample.

What the study reported, not specific to this receptor: Clinical and demographic metadata were provided uncurated, with the amount varying by source and participant.

One collaborating source in Seattle enrolled patients while the patients were actively infected and followed the patients over time throughout the course of disease. Whole blood was collected in K2EDTA tubes by collaborating institutions according to the institutions' own protocols. For TCRbeta analysis, collaborator samples were shipped as frozen whole blood, as isolated PBMCs, or as DNA extracted from either sample type. Sequencing was performed on peripheral blood. This TCR derives from a man older than 75 with COVID-19, enrolled during active disease.

The CDR3: CASSPGGGYGYTF. Here is the DNA: TGTGCCAGCTCACCAGGGGGCGGCTATGGCTACACCTTC. Recombination joined TRBV18 with TRBJ1-2, and possibly TRBD1, on 6 matching bases. Based on the germline V gene, the CDR1 and CDR2 sequences are KGHSH and LQKENI. The V and J ends are trimmed by 2 bases and 4 bases, leaving 8 bases between them. The CDR3 runs 13 residues from the cysteine to the phenylalanine. CDR3 DNA is the only sequence kept; it has 39 bases, read in frame from the first base.